These T cell receptor beta chains were read from a single sample in a study of spatial heterogeneity in lung cancer. In TCRdb, the 5' RACE reads were re-called with MiXCR into one record per CDR3 protein. The data hold 10,000 to 15,000 distinct CDR3 sequences, with approximately 7% observed a single time. This specimen was lung tumor tissue, taken at surgery. These receptors originate from a female donor with early-stage non-small cell lung cancer. Both conserved end residues are part of each CDR3. The order of the fields is D gene, V gene, J gene, clone size, CDR3 DNA, CDR3 protein. The D gene is left open where the match is weak. The size of a clone is reported for some rows only, either as once, few or many, or as a class for expanded clones.

D: TRBD1
V: TRBV28
J: TRBJ2-7
size: .
DNA: TGTGCCAGCAGACGAGGGGGCTCCTACGAGCAGTACTTT
CDR3: CASRRGGSYEQYF

D: .
V: TRBV7-2
J: TRBJ2-1
size: .
DNA: TGTGCCAGCAGCTTAGCCCAGGGAGGAGGTGAGCAGTTCTTC
CDR3: CASSLAQGGGEQFF

D: .
V: TRBV7-2
J: TRBJ2-4
size: many
DNA: TGTGCCAGCAGCTTAGCGGTGGAGGCAGGGAACATTCAGTACTTC
CDR3: CASSLAVEAGNIQYF

D: TRBD1
V: TRBV11-2
J: TRBJ1-2
size: many
DNA: TGTGCCAGCAGCTTATGGGACAGGTCAGACTATGGCTACACCTTC
CDR3: CASSLWDRSDYGYTF

D: TRBD1
V: TRBV20-1
J: TRBJ1-6
size: medium-sized
DNA: TGCAGTGCTAGAGGGGGGACAGGGAGCACATTGAATTCACCCCTCCACTTT
CDR3: CSARGGTGSTLNSPLHF

D: TRBD1
V: TRBV27
J: TRBJ1-2
size: many
DNA: TGTGCCAGCAGTTCCGGGACAGGGGGCTACTATGGCTACACCTTC
CDR3: CASSSGTGGYYGYTF

D: .
V: TRBV20-1
J: TRBJ2-5
size: many
DNA: TGCAGTGCTAGTGTCCGGGGGAGGCCCCAAGAGACCCAGTACTTC
CDR3: CSASVRGRPQETQYF

D: .
V: TRBV12-3/TRBV12-4
J: TRBJ1-5
size: many
DNA: TGTGCCAGCAGTACTGACTGGGCTCAGCCCCAGCATTTT
CDR3: CASSTDWAQPQHF

D: .
V: TRBV4-3
J: TRBJ1-5
size: .
DNA: TGCGCCAGCAGCCAAGAACTTTCACGGAATCAGCCCCAGCATTTT
CDR3: CASSQELSRNQPQHF

D: TRBD2
V: TRBV5-1
J: TRBJ2-1
size: many
DNA: TGCGCCAGCAGCCGTGGACTAGCGGGAGGGGGCTCCTACAATGAGCAGTTCTTC
CDR3: CASSRGLAGGGSYNEQFF

D: TRBD1
V: TRBV6-1
J: TRBJ1-4
size: many
DNA: TGTGCCAGCAGTATTGGGACAGGAGACTATGAAAAACTGTTTTTT
CDR3: CASSIGTGDYEKLFF

D: .
V: TRBV11-2
J: TRBJ1-1
size: many
DNA: TGTGCCAGCAGCTCCATGACCCAAGGGTGGACTGAAGCTTTCTTT
CDR3: CASSSMTQGWTEAFF

D: .
V: TRBV20-1
J: TRBJ2-1
size: .
DNA: TGCAGTGCTAGGGACGGGAACGGGGATGAGCAGTTCTTC
CDR3: CSARDGNGDEQFF

D: TRBD1
V: TRBV18
J: TRBJ2-5
size: few
DNA: TGTGCCAGCTCAAGGACAGGGGGCAGGCAAGAGACCCAGTACTTC
CDR3: CASSRTGGRQETQYF

D: .
V: TRBV11-2
J: TRBJ1-1
size: medium-sized
DNA: TGTGCCAGCAGCTTAGAGGGGCGGGCCTTCTTT
CDR3: CASSLEGRAFF

D: TRBD2
V: TRBV12-3/TRBV12-4
J: TRBJ2-2
size: medium-sized
DNA: TGTGCCAGCAGTTTCGGGACTAGCGGTCACACCGGGGAGCTGTTTTTT
CDR3: CASSFGTSGHTGELFF

D: .
V: TRBV7-3
J: TRBJ2-5
size: many
DNA: TGTGCCAGCAGCTTAAGCCAGAGGGAGACCCAGTACTTC
CDR3: CASSLSQRETQYF

D: TRBD1
V: TRBV6-2/TRBV6-3
J: TRBJ1-1
size: many
DNA: TGTGCCAGCAGTACGACAGGGACCCCCGGAGCTTTCTTT
CDR3: CASSTTGTPGAFF

D: TRBD1
V: TRBV29-1
J: TRBJ2-1
size: .
DNA: TGCAGCGCCCCGGGACAGGGGGCAAGGGAGCAGTTCTTC
CDR3: CSAPGQGAREQFF

D: TRBD1
V: TRBV28
J: TRBJ2-7
size: many
DNA: TGTGCCAGCAGAACCCCCGCGACAGGGAGCTCCTACGAGCAGTACTTC
CDR3: CASRTPATGSSYEQYF

D: .
V: TRBV28
J: TRBJ1-2
size: many
DNA: TGTGCCAGCAGTTTATCAGTGGGTATCGGTGGCTACACCTTC
CDR3: CASSLSVGIGGYTF

D: .
V: TRBV7-9
J: TRBJ2-5
size: many
DNA: TGTGCCAGCAGTTCCCGACTAGAGATCGTGGGGACCCAGTACTTC
CDR3: CASSSRLEIVGTQYF

D: .
V: TRBV20-1
J: TRBJ1-4
size: medium-sized
DNA: TGCAGTGCTAGAGTCGACCGAGGGAACTATGAAAAACTGTTTTTT
CDR3: CSARVDRGNYEKLFF

D: .
V: TRBV20-1
J: TRBJ1-2
size: many
DNA: TGCAGTGCGCTAGCGACAGATTATGGCTACACCTTC
CDR3: CSALATDYGYTF

D: .
V: TRBV5-6
J: TRBJ1-5
size: medium-sized
DNA: TGTGCCAGCAGCCGTCGGGGCTCTAGCAATCAGCCCCAGCATTTT
CDR3: CASSRRGSSNQPQHF

D: TRBD1
V: TRBV29-1
J: TRBJ1-1
size: .
DNA: TGCAGCGCTGGCCTGACAGGGGGTAACACTGAAGCTTTCTTT
CDR3: CSAGLTGGNTEAFF

D: .
V: TRBV30
J: TRBJ2-2
size: medium-sized
DNA: TGTGCCTGGTCCTGGGGGGCCGGGGAGCTGTTTTTT
CDR3: CAWSWGAGELFF

D: .
V: TRBV28
J: TRBJ2-1
size: many
DNA: TGTGCCAGCAGTTTACACAATGAGCAGTTCTTC
CDR3: CASSLHNEQFF

D: .
V: TRBV6-6
J: TRBJ2-5
size: medium-sized
DNA: TGTGCCAGCAGTTCCTTAGAGACCCAGTACTTC
CDR3: CASSSLETQYF

D: TRBD2
V: TRBV4-3
J: TRBJ2-1
size: many
DNA: TGCGCCAGCAGCCACATTAGCGGGAGCTCGGACAATGAGCAGTTCTTC
CDR3: CASSHISGSSDNEQFF

D: .
V: TRBV6-2/TRBV6-3
J: TRBJ2-7
size: many
DNA: TGTGCCAGCAGTTACACAGGGACCTACGAGCAGTACTTC
CDR3: CASSYTGTYEQYF

D: .
V: TRBV6-2/TRBV6-3
J: TRBJ1-2
size: .
DNA: TGTGCCAGCAACGGGGGGCTCCGTGTGTCTACTAACTATGGCTACACCTTC
CDR3: CASNGGLRVSTNYGYTF

D: .
V: TRBV5-1
J: TRBJ2-3
size: many
DNA: TGCGCCAGCAGCTTGCAGAACACAGATACGCAGTATTTT
CDR3: CASSLQNTDTQYF

D: .
V: TRBV4-2
J: TRBJ1-1
size: .
DNA: TGTGCCAGCAGCCAAGAAATTAACAGGTGGACTGAAGCTTTCTTT
CDR3: CASSQEINRWTEAFF

D: TRBD2
V: TRBV2
J: TRBJ2-7
size: many
DNA: TGTGCCAGCAGTCCCCTGGGTCTAGCGGTCTACGAGCAGTACTTC
CDR3: CASSPLGLAVYEQYF

D: .
V: TRBV18
J: TRBJ1-6
size: medium-sized
DNA: TGTGCCAGCTCACCACCTCGGGGAAATTCACCCCTCCACTTT
CDR3: CASSPPRGNSPLHF

D: TRBD2
V: TRBV19
J: TRBJ2-1
size: many
DNA: TGTGCCAGTATAGGGACTAGCGGGAGGACCAATGAGCAGTTCTTC
CDR3: CASIGTSGRTNEQFF

D: .
V: TRBV28
J: TRBJ1-2
size: medium-sized
DNA: TGTGCCAGCCGAAAACAGTTTCCCTTACCGGGACTTCACTATGGCTACACCTTC
CDR3: CASRKQFPLPGLHYGYTF

D: .
V: TRBV20-1
J: TRBJ2-2
size: many
DNA: TGCAGTGCTAGAGATTTAGCCACCGGGGAGCTGTTTTTT
CDR3: CSARDLATGELFF

D: TRBD2
V: TRBV18
J: TRBJ2-7
size: many
DNA: TGTGCCAGCTCACTTACCGGGACTAGCTCCTACGAGCAGTACTTC
CDR3: CASSLTGTSSYEQYF

D: .
V: TRBV5-1
J: TRBJ2-2
size: .
DNA: TGCGCCAGCAGCTCCCTAGCTGGTCGCACCGGGGAGCTGTTTTTT
CDR3: CASSSLAGRTGELFF

D: .
V: TRBV5-6
J: TRBJ1-2
size: many
DNA: TGTGCCAGCAGAGACAGGATCCGCTATGGCTACACCTTC
CDR3: CASRDRIRYGYTF

D: TRBD1
V: TRBV20-1
J: TRBJ2-5
size: many
DNA: TGCAGTGCTAGACTTGGGACAGAAGAGACCCAGTACTTC
CDR3: CSARLGTEETQYF

D: TRBD1
V: TRBV30
J: TRBJ2-3
size: many
DNA: TGTGCCTGGAGCACGACAGGGGGGTATTCTAATACGCAGTATTTT
CDR3: CAWSTTGGYSNTQYF

D: .
V: TRBV3-2
J: TRBJ2-7
size: many
DNA: TGTGCCAGCAGCCAAGATCGCGGGACACCTCTTAAAGGAGTCTACGAGCAGTACTTC
CDR3: CASSQDRGTPLKGVYEQYF

D: .
V: TRBV5-4
J: TRBJ2-1
size: medium-sized
DNA: TGTGCCAGCAGCCCCCGTCCCGGGACCGCCGAGGGTGAGCAGTTCTTC
CDR3: CASSPRPGTAEGEQFF

D: .
V: TRBV27
J: TRBJ2-7
size: many
DNA: TGTGCCAGCAGTTTATCGATACCCGGGGCCGGGTACGAGCAGTACTTC
CDR3: CASSLSIPGAGYEQYF

D: TRBD1
V: TRBV7-3
J: TRBJ2-1
size: many
DNA: TGTGCCAGCAGCTTGCAGGGGGCAGGATACAATGAGCAGTTCTTC
CDR3: CASSLQGAGYNEQFF

D: .
V: TRBV7-2
J: TRBJ2-2
size: many
DNA: TGTGCCAGCAGCTCCATAGGGTTCGGCACCGGGGAGCTGTTTTTT
CDR3: CASSSIGFGTGELFF

D: .
V: TRBV28
J: TRBJ1-2
size: .
DNA: TGTGCCAGCAGCCTTGGGGGGTCTAACTATGGCTACACCTTC
CDR3: CASSLGGSNYGYTF

D: TRBD1
V: TRBV15
J: TRBJ1-2
size: many
DNA: TGTGCCACCAGCAGAGATCAGACAGGGCTTGGCTACACCTTC
CDR3: CATSRDQTGLGYTF

D: TRBD1
V: TRBV20-1
J: TRBJ1-5
size: few
DNA: TGCAGTGCGACCATCTGGACAGGGCGCGACCAGCCCCAGCATTTT
CDR3: CSATIWTGRDQPQHF

D: TRBD2
V: TRBV4-3
J: TRBJ2-3
size: .
DNA: TGCGCCAGCAGCCGTCTTTATAGCGGGAGTGAAGTTACGCAGTATTTT
CDR3: CASSRLYSGSEVTQYF

D: .
V: TRBV6-1
J: TRBJ2-3
size: many
DNA: TGTGCCAGCAGTACGACAGCTAGCACAGATACGCAGTATTTT
CDR3: CASSTTASTDTQYF